These 26 T cell receptor beta chains were sequenced from one sample in a study of T cell clusters in autoimmune cytopenias. One tube held mixed TRB-A and TRB-B primer pools for touch-down PCR. Reanalyzing the multiplex PCR reads, TCRdb keeps one entry per CDR3 protein, without DNA. The sample has 2,500 or so distinct CDR3 sequences, and its top ten clones hold 25% to 35%. TRB was amplified from approximately 250 ng of peripheral blood genomic DNA per sample. The sequencing sample was made of peripheral blood. The receptors shown here come from a human donor with an autoimmune cytopenia or autoimmune hepatitis (not recorded which).

This clonotype is called medium-sized based on its frequency. The genes are TRBV20-1 and TRBJ2-1; as DNA is missing, the TRBD2 call by TCRdb cannot be tested. This CDR3 is built from 16 residues. CDR1 is DFQATT, CDR2 SNEGSKA, per germline (reference sequence). The CDR3 loop reads CSAKPLAGGSYNEQFF.

Measured by frequency, this clonotype is medium-sized. This sequence joins TRBV19 and TRBJ2-3; there is no DNA to check the TCRdb D call of TRBD1. Looked up from germline, CDR1 is LNHDA and CDR2 is SQIVND (reference sequence). This CDR3 contains 15 residues. The CDR3 is CASTDNLGRWDTQYF.

The V call is TRBV20-1, the J call TRBJ2-1; TCRdb calls TRBD2, which cannot be checked without DNA. This CDR3 spans 14 amino acids. Germline CDR1 is DFQATT and CDR2 is SNEGSKA (reference sequence). The CDR3 here is CSARVAGGLGEQFF.

The CDR3 sequence: CASSSGDLYGYTF. This chain uses TRBV5-1 with TRBJ1-2; the D gene TCRdb calls, TRBD1, cannot be checked with no DNA. From germline, CDR1 is SGHRS and CDR2 YFSETQ. CDR3 length equals 13 residues.

The V and J genes are TRBV2 and TRBJ2-3; checking the TCRdb D call of TRBD1 is not possible without DNA. The CDR3 is 13 residues long. CDR1 and CDR2 (germline): SNHLY, FYNNEI. CDR3 protein: CASSYRGTDTQYF.

This clonotype shows up as medium-sized by frequency. The chain uses TRBV30 and TRBJ2-3; absent DNA, TCRdb's TRBD2 call cannot be checked. Germline CDR1 GTSNPN, CDR2 SVGIG (reference sequence). There are 17 residues in the CDR3. The CDR3 loop is CAWSVAGLAGITDTQYF.

V gene TRBV28 combines with J gene TRBJ2-2; TCRdb reports TRBD1, a call that lacks DNA to check it against. The CDR3 runs 14 residues. Germline V gene sequence: CDR1 MDHEN, CDR2 SYDVKM. CDR3 amino acids: CASRGTANTGELFF. The complete variable domain, with remaining parts taken from reference TRBV28 and TRBJ2-2, reads DVKVTQSSRYLVKRTGEKVFLECVQDMDHENMFWYRQDPGLGLRLIYFSYDVKMKEKGDIPEGYSVSREKKERFSLILESASTNQTSMYLCASRGTANTGELFFGEGSRLTVL.

The V gene is TRBV30, the J gene TRBJ2-3; the D call of TRBD2 rests on TCRdb alone, since no DNA is present to check it. Germline CDR1 and CDR2: GTSNPN and SVGIG (reference sequence). This CDR3 spans 15 amino acids. The CDR3 reads CAWPTSGGAPDTQYF.

This clonotype is identified as medium-sized from frequency. V gene TRBV20-1 combines with J gene TRBJ2-3. Germline V gives CDR1 DFQATT, CDR2 SNEGSKA (reference sequence). The CDR3 length is 15 residues. Here the CDR3 reads CSARDASGNADTQYF.

V is TRBV7-3 and J is TRBJ2-2; the TRBD1 assignment by TCRdb is unverifiable without DNA. The CDR3 contains 17 residues. CDR1 is SGHTA, CDR2 FQGTGA, per germline. CDR3 loop: CASSLSGTGLATGELFF.

This clonotype is called medium-sized (0.01 to 0.1%) based on its frequency. The chain couples TRBV6-1 to TRBJ1-4. The CDR3 extends over 12 amino acids. Germline V gene data show CDR1 as MNHNS and CDR2 as SASEGT. CDR3 loop: CASSERPGGLFF.

The chain employs TRBV6-5 and TRBJ2-5; TCRdb gives TRBD1 as the D gene, but with no DNA this cannot be confirmed. From germline, CDR1 is MNHEY and CDR2 SVGAGI. The length of the CDR3 is 14 residues. CDR3: CASNSDRVRETQYF.

This clonotype counts as medium-sized by frequency. V gene TRBV20-1 combines with J gene TRBJ2-3; no DNA is available, so the TRBD1 call from TCRdb remains unchecked. Germline lookup yields CDR1 DFQATT and CDR2 SNEGSKA (reference sequence). The CDR3 has 14 residues. CDR3 sequence: CSAVRDRNTDTQYF.

This clonotype is large (0.1 to 1%) by frequency. V gene TRBV6-1 combines with J gene TRBJ2-3; TCRdb reports TRBD2, a call that lacks DNA to check it against. The CDR3 has 15 amino acids. From germline, CDR1 is MNHNS and CDR2 SASEGT. The CDR3 region is CASSEAAGGPDTQYF.

The V gene is TRBV10-3, the J gene TRBJ1-4; absent DNA, TCRdb's TRBD1 call cannot be checked. Germline assignment: CDR1 ENHRY and CDR2 SYGVKD. This CDR3 is 17 amino acids long. CDR3: CAISDFRGGAPNEKLFF.

This clonotype is deemed medium-sized (0.01 to 0.1%) by its frequency. V is TRBV30 and J is TRBJ2-3; TCRdb's assignment of TRBD1 cannot be checked, as there is no DNA. The CDR3 extends over 13 amino acids. The germline V gene encodes CDR1 GTSNPN and CDR2 SVGIG (reference sequence). CDR3 protein: CAWSTGVPDTQYF.

This clonotype is classed as medium-sized by frequency. The V gene is TRBV19, the J gene TRBJ1-2. This CDR3 is 13 amino acids long. CDR1 is LNHDA and CDR2 is SQIVND in the germline V gene (reference sequence). The CDR3 reads CASSIEQNYGYTF.

This clonotype counts as medium-sized by frequency. The CDR3 loop is CASSIGLAGTDTQYF. This rearrangement joins TRBV11-2 to TRBJ2-3; the TCRdb D gene call, TRBD2, has no DNA to confirm it. The CDR3 is 15 amino acids. Germline assignment: CDR1 SGHAT and CDR2 FQNNGV. Looking up the rest from reference TRBV11-2 and TRBJ2-3 gives the full variable domain: EAGVAQSPRYKIIEKRQSVAFWCNPISGHATLYWYQQILGQGPKLLIQFQNNGVVDDSQLPKDRFSAERLKGVDSTLKIQPAKLEDSAVYLCASSIGLAGTDTQYFGPGTRLTVL.

This chain joins TRBV12-3 or TRBV12-4 and TRBJ1-5; the TCRdb call, TRBD1, lacks DNA for checking. CDR3 length: 14 residues. Here the CDR3 reads CASRAGTKNQPQHF.

V is TRBV4-2 and J is TRBJ2-1. CDR3 length: 16 amino acids. Germline CDR1 reads LGHNA; CDR2 reads YNFKEQ. CDR3 sequence: CASSQGGGERYNEQFF.

This clonotype ranks as medium-sized in terms of frequency. V gene TRBV11-2 combines with J gene TRBJ2-1; TCRdb designates TRBD2, a call that cannot be tested without DNA. From germline, CDR1 is SGHAT and CDR2 FQNNGV. CDR3 length: 16 amino acids. Here the CDR3 reads CASSLGRGGRNNEQFF.

The chain is built from TRBV7-2 and TRBJ2-1; TCRdb returns TRBD2, unconfirmable since there is no DNA. Germline V gene sequence: CDR1 SGHTA, CDR2 FQGNSA. The CDR3 runs to 16 residues. CDR3 residues: CASSMTSGGTYNEQFF.

Its frequency marks this clonotype as medium-sized. This sequence joins TRBV5-6 and TRBJ2-7; TCRdb gives TRBD1 as the D gene, but with no DNA this cannot be confirmed. This CDR3 has 14 amino acids. Germline CDR1 and CDR2: SGHDT and YYEEEE. The CDR3 spells CASSRQGARYEQYF.

This clonotype registers medium-sized (0.01 to 0.1%) by frequency. The chain employs TRBV10-2 and TRBJ2-1; TCRdb calls TRBD2, which cannot be checked without DNA. CDR1 is WSHSY and CDR2 is SAAADI in the germline V gene. The CDR3 is 13 amino acids. This CDR3 reads CASTGTSSNEQFF.

This clonotype is large by frequency. The chain has TRBV27 and TRBJ2-1; with no DNA, the TCRdb D assignment of TRBD2 cannot be verified. Germline-derived CDR1 and CDR2 are MNHEY and SMNVEV (reference sequence). CDR3 size: 13 residues. The CDR3 here is CASSSTSGGSQFF.

This chain links TRBV4-2 with TRBJ1-2; TCRdb lists TRBD1, though no DNA is available to test this call. The CDR3 is made up of 14 amino acids. Germline CDR1 is LGHNA and CDR2 is YNFKEQ. The CDR3 reads CASSQDRRGPGYTF.